The 27 T cell receptor beta chains given below trace back to one sample, sequenced in a study of cytomegalovirus exposure and HLA in healthy donors. Primers: 60 Vbeta forward and 13 Jbeta reverse. Profiling relied on immunoSEQ multiplex PCR, and the TCRdb table lists in-frame clones only, not all of them. Of roughly 120,000 clones in the sample, about 79% are singletons; the top ten hold 1.5% to 2%. The sequenced material came from PBMCs. The receptors stem from a man aged 18-30 years in good health and CMV-seronegative.

V usage is TRBV19 and J usage is TRBJ1-1; 9 bases map to TRBD1. Germline V gives CDR1 LNHDA, CDR2 SQIVND (reference sequence). The CDR3 has 14 amino acids. Losses at the gene ends were 3 bases for V and 3 bases for J; bases not matched to a gene: 2. CDR3: CASSIRTGDTEAFF. CDR3 DNA sequence: TGTGCCAGTAGTATCCGGACAGGGGACACTGAAGCTTTCTTT.

The chain combines TRBV2 with TRBJ2-7, with 8 nucleotides matching TRBD2. Germline CDR1 and CDR2: SNHLY and FYNNEI. This CDR3 spans 14 amino acids. Trimming at V came to 8 bases and at J to 6 bases, leaving 12 bases not matched to a gene. The CDR3 bases are TGTGCCAGCGTAAGCCGGGAGGGACTCCGCGAGCAGTACGTC. As protein: CASVSREGLREQYV.

The J gene is TRBJ2-7, the V gene TRBV7-2; the D gene is possibly TRBD2 (6 bases). The CDR3 is 12 amino acids. V lost 0 bases and J lost 7, with 7 bases in between. CDR1 and CDR2 from the germline V gene are SGHTA and FQGNSA. This chain's CDR3 is CASSLAGREQYF. The DNA of the CDR3 is TGTGCCAGCAGCTTAGCAGGGAGGGAGCAGTACTTC.

This clone was seen more than once but under ten times. The chain couples TRBV7-9 to TRBJ2-7; 9 bases agree with TRBD1. CDR3 length equals 15 residues. J gave up 3 bases and V 5 bases, and 8 bases lay outside the gene matches. Germline assignment: CDR1 SEHNR and CDR2 FQNEAQ (reference sequence). The CDR3 spells CASSLTGTGNYEQYF. The CDR3 DNA reads as TGTGCCAGCAGCCTCACCGGGACAGGGAACTACGAGCAGTACTTC. Looking up the rest from reference TRBV7-9 and TRBJ2-7 gives the full variable domain: DTGVSQNPRHKITKRGQNVTFRCDPISEHNRLYWYRQTLGQGPEFLTYFQNEAQLEKSRLLSDRFSAERPKGSFSTLEIQRTEQGDSAMYLCASSLTGTGNYEQYFGPGTRLTVT.

V is TRBV7-8 and J is TRBJ2-3; 7 bases are a match to TRBD1. The germline CDR1 and CDR2 sequences are SGHVS and FQNEAQ. This CDR3 is built from 16 residues. The V gene end was trimmed by 7 bases and the J gene end by 1 base; junction bases not matched to a gene: 11. The CDR3 sequence is CASTPRQGGRTDTQYF. The CDR3 nucleotides are TGTGCCAGCACCCCCCGGCAAGGGGGCCGCACAGATACGCAGTATTTT. The full variable domain, in which reference TRBV7-8 and TRBJ2-3 provide the parts outside the CDR3, is GAGVSQSPRYKVAKRGQDVALRCDPISGHVSLFWYQQALGQGPEFLTYFQNEAQLDKSGLPSDRFFAERPEGSVSTLKIQRTQQEDSAVYLCASTPRQGGRTDTQYFGPGTRLTVL.

V usage is TRBV7-3 and J usage is TRBJ1-2, with a weak D call TRBD1 (5 bases). From germline, CDR1 is SGHTA and CDR2 FQGTGA. Trimming removed 2 bases at V and 8 bases at J, with 18 bases between. The CDR3 runs 15 residues. The CDR3 here is CASSLAAPPGGGYTF. The CDR3 DNA is TGTGCCAGCAGCTTAGCCGCGCCCCCTGGGGGGGGCTACACCTTC.

The chain joins TRBV6-5 to TRBJ1-4, with 9 bases aligning to TRBD1. The ends lost 6 bases at V and 7 bases at J; junction bases unmatched: 6. CDR1 is MNHEY and CDR2 is SVGAGI in the germline V gene. This CDR3 spans 14 amino acids. CDR3 sequence (DNA): TGTGCCAGCAGGGGGGGACAGGGCTCTGAAAAACTGTTTTTT. Protein product: CASRGGQGSEKLFF.

The genes are TRBV30 and TRBJ2-7; D not resolved. The germline CDR1 and CDR2 sequences are GTSNPN and SVGIG (reference sequence). The CDR3 contains 13 residues. V shed 3 bases and J shed 3 bases, with 12 bases lying between them. CDR3 sequence (DNA): TGTGCCTGGAGACCGTTAGTCCTCTACGAGCAGTACTTC. Its translation: CAWRPLVLYEQYF.

The genes are TRBV7-9 and TRBJ2-5; 7 bases are a match to TRBD1. Germline V gene lookup returns CDR1 SEHNR and CDR2 FQNEAQ (reference sequence). The ends lost 2 bases at V and 4 bases at J; junction bases unmatched: 4. The CDR3 spans 14 residues. For the CDR3, the DNA is TGTGCCAGCAGCTTAATGAGGACAGGAGAGACCCAGTACTTC. As protein: CASSLMRTGETQYF.

The chain has TRBV9 and TRBJ2-1, with a possible D match to TRBD1 (6 bases). V lost 3 bases, J lost 10 bases, and 8 bases lay in between. This CDR3 has 11 residues. Germline V gene lookup returns CDR1 SGDLS and CDR2 YYNGEE. CDR3 residues: CASSAGVEQFF. DNA for the CDR3: TGTGCCAGCAGCGCAGGGGTAGAGCAGTTCTTC.

The sample holds a few counts of this clone. The chain employs TRBV7-3 and TRBJ1-1; perhaps TRBD1 as D (6 bases). V was shortened by 0 bases and J by 4 bases, with 9 bases between the two germline ends. Germline V gene lookup returns CDR1 SGHTA and CDR2 FQGTGA. The CDR3 has 14 residues. CDR3 loop: CASSLTKDSTEAFF. DNA for the CDR3: TGTGCCAGCAGCTTAACGAAGGACAGCACTGAAGCTTTCTTT. The full variable domain, with the rest looked up from reference TRBV7-3 and TRBJ1-1, is GAGVSQTPSNKVTEKGKYVELRCDPISGHTALYWYRQSLGQGPEFLIYFQGTGAADDSGLPNDRFFAVRPEGSVSTLKIQRTERGDSAVYLCASSLTKDSTEAFFGQGTRLTVV.

V usage is TRBV28 and J usage is TRBJ2-1, with 7 bases identical to TRBD2. The CDR3 consists of 14 residues. Germline CDR1 MDHEN, CDR2 SYDVKM. V trimming: 4 bases; J trimming: 2 bases; junction bases outside the gene matches: 2. CDR3 region: CASSWAGAYNEQFF. Written as DNA, the CDR3 is TGTGCCAGCAGTTGGGCGGGGGCCTACAATGAGCAGTTCTTC.

V gene TRBV9 combines with J gene TRBJ2-5, with 7 bases that match TRBD2. Losses at the gene ends were 6 bases for V and 2 bases for J; bases not matched to a gene: 10. The CDR3 covers 15 residues. From germline, CDR1 is SGDLS and CDR2 YYNGEE. CDR3 amino acids: CASTLSGRDQETQYF. As DNA, the CDR3 is TGTGCCAGCACCCTATCGGGGAGGGATCAAGAGACCCAGTACTTC.

This clone has just one count. The chain combines TRBV14 with TRBJ2-1, with D possibly being TRBD1 (5 bases). With 3 bases removed from V and 9 bases from J, the gap between germline ends came to 9 bases. CDR1 SGHDN and CDR2 FVKESK come from the germline V gene. The length of the CDR3 is 12 residues. The CDR3: CASSHAGIEQFF. The DNA of the CDR3 is TGTGCCAGCAGCCACGCAGGGATTGAGCAGTTCTTC.

This clone was detected once. The V and J genes are TRBV28 and TRBJ2-7; TRBD2 agrees at 9 bases. J gave up 4 bases and V 5 bases, and 6 bases lay outside the gene matches. The CDR3 covers 14 residues. Germline-derived CDR1 and CDR2 are MDHEN and SYDVKM. As DNA, the CDR3 is TGTGCCAGCAGTGGGGGTAGCGGGAGATACGAGCAGTACTTC. The encoded protein is CASSGGSGRYEQYF.

This rearrangement joins TRBV7-2 to TRBJ2-3, with a weak D call TRBD2 (6 bases). The length of the CDR3 is 14 residues. Germline V CDR1 and CDR2: SGHTA, FQGNSA. Trimming removed 2 bases at V and 6 bases at J, with 12 bases between. This CDR3 is CASSLSLARDTQYF. DNA for the CDR3: TGTGCCAGCAGCTTAAGTCTAGCGAGGGATACGCAGTATTTT.

The chain joins TRBV19 to TRBJ2-1; a possible D gene is TRBD2 (5 bases). V was cut by 6 bases and J by 6 bases, with 18 bases left in between. Germline V CDR1 and CDR2: LNHDA, SQIVND (reference sequence). The CDR3 covers 15 residues. The CDR3 sequence: CASSSISGSGNEQFF. CDR3 nucleotides: TGTGCCAGTAGCTCTATCAGTGGGAGCGGCAATGAGCAGTTCTTC.

The chain employs TRBV7-2 and TRBJ1-5, with 7 nucleotides matching TRBD1. Germline V CDR1 and CDR2: SGHTA, FQGNSA. After removal of 1 base from V and 5 bases from J, the junction contained 5 bases not matched to a gene. The CDR3 has 15 amino acids. Here the CDR3 DNA reads TGTGCCAGCAGCTTAGTAGGGGGCGCGGATCAGCCCCAGCATTTT. It translates to CASSLVGGADQPQHF.

The J gene is TRBJ2-1, the V gene TRBV7-9; D not resolved. Deletions cut 4 bases from V and 0 bases from J, with 16 bases between. CDR1 is SEHNR, CDR2 FQNEAQ, per germline (reference sequence). The CDR3 is 17 amino acids. The CDR3 sequence is CASSSPFGHHSYNEQFF. CDR3 nucleotides: TGTGCCAGCAGCTCCCCCTTTGGGCACCACTCCTACAATGAGCAGTTCTTC.

The chain recombines TRBV28 with TRBJ1-1; 8 positions match TRBD1. J was trimmed by 1 base and V by 6 bases; bases with no gene match: 7. The CDR3 spans 15 residues. Germline V gene data show CDR1 as MDHEN and CDR2 as SYDVKM. In DNA form, the CDR3 reads TGTGCCAGCAGCCTACCAGACAGGGGGAACACTGAAGCTTTCTTT. Amino acids: CASSLPDRGNTEAFF. The whole variable domain, remainder taken from reference TRBV28 and TRBJ1-1, is DVKVTQSSRYLVKRTGEKVFLECVQDMDHENMFWYRQDPGLGLRLIYFSYDVKMKEKGDIPEGYSVSREKKERFSLILESASTNQTSMYLCASSLPDRGNTEAFFGQGTRLTVV.

This chain joins TRBV4-1 and TRBJ2-1; no clear D. The CDR3 has 16 amino acids. Germline loops: CDR1 MGHRA, CDR2 YSYEKL. The V end was cut by 0 bases, the J end by 8 bases, with 17 bases between. The CDR3 sequence: CASSQDVDSPVYEQFF. CDR3 DNA: TGCGCCAGCAGCCAAGATGTAGATTCACCGGTCTATGAGCAGTTCTTC.

This chain links TRBV18 with TRBJ2-5, with D uncertain. Germline assignment: CDR1 KGHSH and CDR2 LQKENI. V was clipped by 0 bases and J by 1 base, with 6 bases between them. The CDR3 has 14 residues. The DNA for the CDR3 is TGTGCCAGCTCACCACCTATGTCCCAAGAGACCCAGTACTTC. Its protein product is CASSPPMSQETQYF.

The chain recombines TRBV28 with TRBJ2-5; D may be TRBD1 (6 bases). The J call may be faulty, since TRBJ2-7 better matches the DNA end. Germline V lookup: CDR1 MDHEN, CDR2 SYDVKM. The CDR3 has 12 residues. The CDR3 DNA sequence: TGTGCCAGCAGCTACGAGGGGGACGAGCAGTACTTC. Amino acids: CASSYEGDEQYF.

The J gene is TRBJ1-2, the V gene TRBV5-5; no clear D gene. The CDR3 sequence is 15 residues long. Trimming took off 1 base at V and 7 bases at J, with 17 bases between the two ends. CDR1 and CDR2 from the germline V gene are SGHKS and YYEKEE (reference sequence). CDR3 amino acids: CASSLSERLARGYTF. The CDR3 nucleotides are TGTGCCAGCAGCTTGTCTGAACGACTGGCCCGTGGCTACACCTTC.

In regard to this clone: Sequence at one end of the junction differs from germline and may be a read error. V usage is TRBV7-7 and J usage is TRBJ2-5; D is uncertain. CDR3 length equals 11 residues. Germline values: CDR1 SSHAT, CDR2 FNYEAQ (reference sequence). The CDR3 DNA reads TGTGCTAGCAGCCCGCAAGAGACCCAGTACTTC. Encoded protein: CASSPQETQYF.

The gene calls are TRBV7-6 and TRBJ2-7, with 7 nucleotides matching TRBD1. Germline CDR1 SGHVS, CDR2 FNYEAQ. J was trimmed by 6 bases and V by 5 bases; bases with no gene match: 7. This CDR3 has 13 amino acids. The CDR3 region is CASSQGQVPEQYF. The DNA of the CDR3 is TGTGCCAGCAGCCAAGGACAGGTCCCCGAGCAGTACTTC. Combining the CDR3 with reference TRBV7-6 and TRBJ2-7 gives the whole variable domain GAGVSQSPRYKVTKRGQDVALRCDPISGHVSLYWYRQALGQGPEFLTYFNYEAQQDKSGLPNDRFSAERPEGSISTLTIQRTEQRDSAMYRCASSQGQVPEQYFGPGTRLTVT.

This CDR3 reads CAGGASSEQFF. In DNA, the CDR3 is TGTGCCGGTGGGGCGTCGAGCGAGCAGTTCTTC. This chain links TRBV30 with TRBJ2-1; weak D call: TRBD1 (5 bases). Trimming pared 8 bases from V and 10 bases from J, leaving 15 bases between. Germline CDR1 GTSNPN, CDR2 SVGIG (reference sequence). CDR3 length: 11 residues.